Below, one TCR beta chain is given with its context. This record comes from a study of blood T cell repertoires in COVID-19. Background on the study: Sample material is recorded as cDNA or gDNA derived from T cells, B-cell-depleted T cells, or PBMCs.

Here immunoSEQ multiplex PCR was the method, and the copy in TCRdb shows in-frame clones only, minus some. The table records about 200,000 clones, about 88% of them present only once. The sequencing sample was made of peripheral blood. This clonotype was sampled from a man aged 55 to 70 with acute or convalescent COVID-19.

CDR3 loop: CASSIVRSSGNTIYF. In nucleotides, the CDR3 is TGTGCCAGTAGTATTGTCCGGAGCTCTGGAAACACCATATATTTT. The V and J genes are TRBV19 and TRBJ1-3; D is uncertain. Trimming took off 3 bases at V and 0 bases at J, with 9 bases between the two ends. Germline V gene lookup returns CDR1 LNHDA and CDR2 SQIVND (reference sequence). This CDR3 has 15 amino acids. The entire variable domain, with the rest obtained from reference TRBV19 and TRBJ1-3, is as follows: DGGITQSPKYLFRKEGQNVTLSCEQNLNHDAMYWYRQDPGQGLRLIYYSQIVNDFQKGDIAEGYSVSREKKESFPLTVTSAQKNPTAFYLCASSIVRSSGNTIYFGEGSWLTVV.